The clone carrying this TCR beta chain was recorded a few times. Its antigen is still unknown. This specimen comes from a study of T cell responses to AZD1222 COVID-19 vaccine. Findings and caveats of the study: Repertoires were collected only later (after the peak T cell response had occurred). Vaccine-associated CD4 TCRs spanned spike, dominant at 160-218 and 743-854. It should be noted that donors were predominantly white British and more often female, and clonal diversity was possibly underestimated.

V lost 1 base and J lost 0, with 16 bases in between. Germline V gene sequence: CDR1 SGHRS, CDR2 YFSETQ. CDR3 length: 18 amino acids. The method was immunoSEQ multiplex PCR; TCRdb's version includes in-frame clones alone and lacks a portion of them. This sample has 200,000 or so clones, with 88% found just once. The sequencing here drew on peripheral blood, taken on day 0 of AZD1222 vaccination. This clonotype originated in an adult in good health. This sequence joins TRBV5-1 and TRBJ1-4; D not certain. The DNA of the CDR3 is TGCGCCAGCAGCTTGTCATGGCCAAGAAAGACAACTAATGAAAAACTGTTTTTT. This gives the protein CASSLSWPRKTTNEKLFF.